One sample yielded the 29 T cell receptor beta chains listed below, sequenced in a study of breast tumors, draining lymph nodes, adjacent tissues. From the multiplex PCR reads, TCRdb called clonotypes with MiXCR, one entry per CDR3 protein. The data show about 22,000 distinct CDR3 sequences, around 50% seen once. Sequenced input: breast tumor tissue. Source of these receptors: a female donor with breast cancer. Some clones in this sample may be carry-over from other donors' samples.

Many counts were recorded for this clonotype. The chain couples TRBV5-8 to TRBJ2-7; the D gene is possibly TRBD1 (5 bases). This CDR3 spans 16 amino acids. Germline loops: CDR1 SGHTS, CDR2 YDEGEE. V lost 1 base and J 2 bases, leaving 16 bases between the germline ends. The DNA of the CDR3 is TGTGCCAGCAGCTTGCCAGGGAAGGACCAAGCCTACGAGCAGTACTTC. Translated, it gives CASSLPGKDQAYEQYF.

This clonotype came up once. This sequence joins TRBV19 and TRBJ1-4; 9 bases align to TRBD1. J gave up 3 bases and V 4 bases, and 3 bases lay outside the gene matches. CDR3 length: 15 amino acids. The germline CDR1 and CDR2 sequences are LNHDA and SQIVND (reference sequence). CDR3 in DNA: TGTGCCAGTAGTACTGGACAGGGGTCTAATGAAAAACTGTTTTTT. Protein product: CASSTGQGSNEKLFF.

This clonotype came up once. The V gene is TRBV11-2, the J gene TRBJ2-1; D is ambiguous. Germline V gene data show CDR1 as SGHAT and CDR2 as FQNNGV. This CDR3 has 14 amino acids. V lost 0 bases and J 9 bases, leaving 12 bases between the germline ends. Here the CDR3 reads CASSLEGATAEQFF. In DNA form, the CDR3 reads TGTGCCAGCAGCTTAGAAGGAGCCACGGCTGAGCAGTTCTTC.

This chain joins TRBV9 and TRBJ2-7; possible D gene TRBD1, 6 bases. Germline V CDR1 and CDR2: SGDLS, YYNGEE. The germline V and J ends were trimmed by 4 bases and 5 bases, with 19 bases remaining between them. This CDR3 is 15 amino acids long. For the CDR3, the DNA is TGTGCCAGCAGCCCGACAGGCTCGGGCAAGGACGAGCAGTACTTC. As protein: CASSPTGSGKDEQYF.

This clonotype was detected many times. Given a much more abundant clone one base away, this may be a read error. The chain couples TRBV20-1 to TRBJ2-1; the match to TRBD2 covers 7 bases. The CDR3 loop spans 14 amino acids. Germline V CDR1 and CDR2: DFQATT, SNEGSKA (reference sequence). DNA of the CDR3: TGCAGTGCTTACAAACGGGAGGACTACACTGAGCAGTTCTTC. It encodes CSAYKREDYTEQFF.

The chain has TRBV11-2 and TRBJ2-1; 9 positions match TRBD2. The CDR3 covers 14 residues. Germline CDR1 is SGHAT and CDR2 is FQNNGV. The V gene end was trimmed by 5 bases and the J gene end by 8 bases; junction bases not matched to a gene: 7. The CDR3 loop reads CASSTLRGGHEQFF. CDR3 DNA sequence: TGTGCCAGCAGCACGTTGCGGGGGGGCCATGAGCAGTTCTTC.

The chain couples TRBV12-3 or TRBV12-4 to TRBJ2-6; TRBD1 is a possible D gene (6 bases). V lost 4 bases to trimming and J lost 1 base, with 8 bases between them. The CDR3 spans 15 residues. The CDR3 region is CASSYRESGANVLTF. The CDR3 DNA sequence: TGTGCCAGCAGTTACAGGGAATCTGGGGCCAACGTCCTGACTTTC.

The J gene is TRBJ1-2, the V gene TRBV20-1; D ambiguous. CDR3 length equals 11 residues. V was shortened by 0 bases and J by 8 bases, with 7 bases between the two germline ends. Germline V CDR1 and CDR2: DFQATT, SNEGSKA (reference sequence). The CDR3 is CSARDNEGYTF. Written as DNA, the CDR3 is TGCAGTGCTAGAGATAACGAGGGCTACACCTTC.

A word on this clonotype: A much bigger clone sits one base away, suggesting this may be a read error. This chain uses TRBV11-2 with TRBJ2-7; D not resolved. Deletions cut 0 bases from V and 6 bases from J, with 9 bases between. This CDR3 is built from 13 residues. Germline CDR1 reads SGHAT; CDR2 reads FQNNGV. CDR3 sequence (DNA): TGTGCCAGCAGCTTAGATAGTGGCTCCGAGCAGTACTTC. It codes for CASSLDSGSEQYF.

The sample holds many counts of this clonotype. CDR3 sequence reads: CASSLDGRSGNTIYF. In DNA form, the CDR3 reads TGCGCCAGCAGCTTGGACGGACGCTCTGGAAACACCATATATTTT. The gene calls are TRBV5-1 and TRBJ1-3; D gene ambiguous. The CDR3 consists of 15 residues. V gave up 0 bases and J gave up 0 bases, with 7 bases separating them. Germline-derived CDR1 and CDR2 are SGHRS and YFSETQ.

This sequence joins TRBV9 and TRBJ2-2; D is possibly TRBD1 or TRBD2 (6 bases each). Germline assignment: CDR1 SGDLS and CDR2 YYNGEE. The CDR3 runs to 15 residues. The V and J ends lost 0 bases and 13 bases respectively, with 19 bases between them. This CDR3 reads CASSVEGDWGSSLFF. Written as DNA, the CDR3 is TGTGCCAGCAGCGTAGAGGGGGACTGGGGGTCATCGCTGTTTTTT.

In its sample, this clonotype was seen many times. This clone may be a read error of a much larger clone one base away. V and J are TRBV5-1 and TRBJ2-1, with D hard to call. Germline V gene sequence: CDR1 SGHRS, CDR2 YFSETQ. The CDR3 sequence is 13 residues long. Written as DNA, the CDR3 is TGCGCCAGCAGCTTGGACAGCTTAAATGACCAGTTCTTC. Encoded protein: CASSLDSLNDQFF.

This sequence joins TRBV7-8 and TRBJ2-7, with D hard to call. This CDR3 contains 13 residues. V lost 2 bases, J lost 5 bases, and 10 bases lay in between. Per the germline V gene, CDR1 is SGHVS and CDR2 is FQNEAQ. The CDR3 bases are TGTGCCAGCAGCTTACTTGGAGCCCACGAGCAGTACTTC. It yields the protein CASSLLGAHEQYF.

V is TRBV12-3 or TRBV12-4 and J is TRBJ2-3; D tentatively fits TRBD1 or TRBD2 (6 bases each). This CDR3 has 16 amino acids. V shed 6 bases and J shed 2 bases, with 18 bases lying between them. The DNA of the CDR3 is TGTGCCAGCAGAGTACTTCTAGGGGGGAACACAGATACGCAGTATTTT. This codes for CASRVLLGGNTDTQYF.

Ten or more counts support this clonotype. This chain links TRBV5-4 with TRBJ1-1; TRBD1 matches at 7 bases. V was pared by 2 bases and J by 7 bases, with 5 bases of the junction left unmatched. This CDR3 is built from 13 residues. The germline gives CDR1 SGHNT, CDR2 YYREEE (reference sequence). The CDR3 DNA is TGTGCCAGCAGCTTAGACAGGGACCTTGAAGCTTTCTTT. This translates into CASSLDRDLEAFF. Based on the CDR3 plus reference TRBV5-4 and TRBJ1-1, the full variable domain is ETGVTQSPTHLIKTRGQQVTLRCSSQSGHNTVSWYQQALGQGPQFIFQYYREEENGRGNFPPRFSGLQFPNYSSELNVNALELDDSALYLCASSLDRDLEAFFGQGTRLTVV.

In this sample, this clonotype turned up once. The chain couples TRBV5-6 to TRBJ2-7; 11 bases are a match to TRBD1. This CDR3 has 15 amino acids. With V trimmed by 5 bases and J by 4 bases, 8 bases remained unmatched. Germline CDR1 and CDR2: SGHDT and YYEEEE. CDR3 nucleotide sequence: TGTGCCAGCAGTTTCGGGGGGACAGGGGGTTACGAGCAGTACTTC. It is translated as CASSFGGTGGYEQYF. The variable domain in full, with the rest retrieved from reference TRBV5-6 and TRBJ2-7, is DAGVTQSPTHLIKTRGQQVTLRCSPKSGHDTVSWYQQALGQGPQFIFQYYEEEERQRGNFPDRFSGHQFPNYSSELNVNALLLGDSALYLCASSFGGTGGYEQYFGPGTRLTVT.

V is TRBV6-4 and J is TRBJ2-7; TRBD2 matches at 11 bases. The CDR3 is 16 amino acids. Per the germline V gene, CDR1 is MRHNA and CDR2 is SNTAGT. V gave up 1 base and J gave up 2 bases; unmatched junction bases: 4. CDR3 amino acids: CASSDWGTSGAYEQYF. CDR3 sequence (DNA): TGTGCCAGCAGTGACTGGGGGACTAGCGGCGCCTACGAGCAGTACTTC.

The chain couples TRBV12-3 or TRBV12-4 to TRBJ2-7, with 12 bases identical to TRBD2. Trimming at V came to 4 bases and at J to 7 bases, leaving 5 bases not matched to a gene. This CDR3 spans 14 amino acids. In DNA form, the CDR3 reads TGTGCCAGCAGTTGGCTAGCGGGGGGGCGGGAGCAGTACTTC. It translates to CASSWLAGGREQYF.

The chain combines TRBV29-1 with TRBJ2-1; weak D call: TRBD2 (5 bases). V lost 8 bases to trimming and J lost 4 bases, with 9 bases between them. The length of the CDR3 is 11 residues. The germline V gene has CDR1 SQVTM and CDR2 ANQGSEA. CDR3 sequence (DNA): TGCAGCTTCCGGAGGTACAATGAGCAGTTCTTC. Encoded protein: CSFRRYNEQFF.

This clonotype showed up just once. V usage is TRBV14 and J usage is TRBJ1-6; D not resolved. Trimming pared 6 bases from V and 7 bases from J, leaving 7 bases between. The CDR3 is 12 residues long. Per the germline V gene, CDR1 is SGHDN and CDR2 is FVKESK. CDR3 residues: CASRAENSPLHF. The CDR3 DNA sequence: TGTGCCAGCAGGGCAGAAAATTCACCCCTCCACTTT.

This chain joins TRBV6-5 and TRBJ2-6; 7 nucleotides line up with TRBD1. Looked up from germline, CDR1 is MNHEY and CDR2 is SVGAGI. The V and J ends lost 8 bases and 4 bases, in that order; junction bases with no gene match: 8. The CDR3 length is 15 residues. CDR3: CASARQGYGANVLTF. The CDR3 DNA is TGTGCCAGCGCCCGACAGGGATACGGGGCCAACGTCCTGACTTTC.

The chain carries TRBV5-1 and TRBJ2-1; 8 bases match TRBD1. The CDR3 is made up of 15 amino acids. From germline, CDR1 is SGHRS and CDR2 YFSETQ. Germline trimming cut 3 bases from V and 2 bases from J; bases unmatched to any gene: 4. In nucleotides, the CDR3 is TGCGCCAGCAGCTCAACAGGGGGGACCTACAATGAGCAGTTCTTC. Translation: CASSSTGGTYNEQFF.

This clonotype was picked up many times. This chain uses TRBV2 with TRBJ1-5, with TRBD1 matching over 8 bases. CDR1 and CDR2 (germline): SNHLY, FYNNEI. The V gene end was trimmed by 6 bases and the J gene end by 7 bases; junction bases not matched to a gene: 8. The CDR3 has 14 residues. The CDR3 sequence is CASSPTGGDQPQHF. The DNA of the CDR3 is TGTGCCAGCAGCCCCACAGGGGGAGACCAGCCCCAGCATTTT.

The rearrangement joins TRBV10-3 to TRBJ1-5; 7 bases map to TRBD1. Germline V gene data show CDR1 as ENHRY and CDR2 as SYGVKD. J was trimmed by 7 bases and V by 8 bases; bases with no gene match: 8. This CDR3 has 13 amino acids. CDR3 sequence: CAIRDRVGQPQHF. CDR3 sequence (DNA): TGTGCCATCCGAGACAGGGTAGGACAGCCCCAGCATTTT.

The V call is TRBV20-1, the J call TRBJ1-6; TRBD1 is a possible D gene (6 bases). Per the germline V gene, CDR1 is DFQATT and CDR2 is SNEGSKA (reference sequence). The V gene lost 0 bases and the J gene lost 10 bases, with 13 bases spanning the gap. The CDR3 has 14 amino acids. The CDR3: CSAREGALVSPLHF. As DNA, the CDR3 is TGCAGTGCTAGAGAGGGGGCGCTTGTCTCACCCCTCCACTTT.

The genes are TRBV20-1 and TRBJ2-5; the match to TRBD1 covers 10 bases. V lost 5 bases to trimming and J lost 5 bases; unmatched junction nucleotides: 5. CDR1 is DFQATT, CDR2 SNEGSKA, per germline (reference sequence). CDR3 size: 13 residues. The CDR3 protein is CSAPTGGLETQYF. DNA for the CDR3: TGCAGTGCTCCGACAGGGGGCCTGGAGACCCAGTACTTC.

The V gene is TRBV20-1, the J gene TRBJ2-7; 7 nucleotides match TRBD1. From germline, CDR1 is DFQATT and CDR2 SNEGSKA (reference sequence). The CDR3 is 12 amino acids. Germline trimming cut 6 bases from V and 2 bases from J; bases unmatched to any gene: 4. The CDR3 DNA reads as TGCAGTGCCCGGGACAGAGCCTACGAGCAGTACTTC. Amino acids: CSARDRAYEQYF.

This clonotype was observed many times. Possible read error: a much larger clone is one base away. The V and J genes are TRBV6-6 and TRBJ2-5; D is undetermined. The V end was cut by 4 bases, the J end by 1 base, with 10 bases between. Germline lookup yields CDR1 MNHNY and CDR2 SVGAGI (reference sequence). The length of the CDR3 is 14 residues. The CDR3 nucleotides read TGTGCCAGCAGTTCCTCCGGCAGCCAAGAGACCCAGTACTTC. Protein: CASSSSGSQETQYF.

The chain carries TRBV6-1 and TRBJ2-3, with TRBD1 as a possible D gene (5 bases). Germline V CDR1 and CDR2: MNHNS, SASEGT. Trimming shortened V by 4 bases and J by 5 bases, and 22 bases separated the two germline ends. The CDR3 spans 17 residues. The CDR3 protein is CASSGWQGPSLGDTQYF. The DNA of the CDR3 is TGTGCCAGCAGTGGGTGGCAGGGTCCCTCCCTAGGAGATACGCAGTATTTT.